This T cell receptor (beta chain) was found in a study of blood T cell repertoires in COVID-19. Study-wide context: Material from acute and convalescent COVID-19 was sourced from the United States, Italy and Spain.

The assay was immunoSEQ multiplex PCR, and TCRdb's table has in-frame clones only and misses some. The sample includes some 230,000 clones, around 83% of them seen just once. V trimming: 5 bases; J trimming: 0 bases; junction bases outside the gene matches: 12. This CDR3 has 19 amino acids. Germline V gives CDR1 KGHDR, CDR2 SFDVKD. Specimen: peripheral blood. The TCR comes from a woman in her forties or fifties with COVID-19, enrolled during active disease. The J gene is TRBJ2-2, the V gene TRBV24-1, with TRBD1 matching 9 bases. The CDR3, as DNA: TGTGCCACCAGTGGTCCGGGACAGGGCCAAAAATCGAACACCGGGGAGCTGTTTTTT. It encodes CATSGPGQGQKSNTGELFF.